This T cell receptor beta chain derives from a study of blood T cells in healthy people across ages. This CDR3 is 18 amino acids long. V lost 5 bases, J lost 4 bases, and 15 bases stayed unmatched. Germline V gene sequence: CDR1 SGHTA, CDR2 FQGTGA. Primers used in a second PCR of about 7 to 11 cycles were a sample-barcoded 5' primer and a J-beta primer mix. The authors tagged each cDNA molecule using a template-switch adaptor with 12 random nucleotides. TCRdb itself ran the 5' RACE reads through MiXCR, one entry per CDR3 protein. The table shows roughly 1,500,000 distinct CDR3 sequences, with roughly 32% occurring only once. This clonotype was counted only a few times.

The sample comprised blood. The chain is built from TRBV7-3 and TRBJ2-1; TRBD2 matches 9 bases. This clonotype was sampled from a woman aged 30 to 39 in good health. The DNA of the CDR3 is TGTGCCAGCAGCGTCCAGGGCCAGCGGGGGGCCCATTACAATGAGCAGTTCTTC. Protein: CASSVQGQRGAHYNEQFF.